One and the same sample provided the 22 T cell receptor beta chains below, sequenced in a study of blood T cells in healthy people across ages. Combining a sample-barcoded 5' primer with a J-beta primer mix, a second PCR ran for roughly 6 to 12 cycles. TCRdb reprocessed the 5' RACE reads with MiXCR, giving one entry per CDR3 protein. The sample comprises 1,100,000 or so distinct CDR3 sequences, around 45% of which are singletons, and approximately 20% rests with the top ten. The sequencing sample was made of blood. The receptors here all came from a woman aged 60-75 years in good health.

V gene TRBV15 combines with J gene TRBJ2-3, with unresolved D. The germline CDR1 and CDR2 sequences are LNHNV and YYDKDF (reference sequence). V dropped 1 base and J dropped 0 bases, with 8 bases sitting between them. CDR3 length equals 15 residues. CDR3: CATSRGSISTDTQYF. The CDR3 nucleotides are TGTGCCACCAGCAGAGGGTCTATTAGCACAGATACGCAGTATTTT.

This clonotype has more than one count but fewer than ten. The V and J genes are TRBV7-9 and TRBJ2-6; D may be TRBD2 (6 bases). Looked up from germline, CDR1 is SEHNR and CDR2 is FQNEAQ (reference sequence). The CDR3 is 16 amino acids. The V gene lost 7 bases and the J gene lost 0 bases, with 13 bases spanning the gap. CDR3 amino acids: CASTPGRNSGANVLTF. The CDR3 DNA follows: TGTGCCAGCACCCCGGGGAGGAACTCTGGGGCCAACGTCCTGACTTTC. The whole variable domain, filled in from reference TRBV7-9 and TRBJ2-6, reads DTGVSQNPRHKITKRGQNVTFRCDPISEHNRLYWYRQTLGQGPEFLTYFQNEAQLEKSRLLSDRFSAERPKGSFSTLEIQRTEQGDSAMYLCASTPGRNSGANVLTFGAGSRLTVL.

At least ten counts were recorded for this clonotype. The CDR3 region has the DNA TGTGCCAGCAGTTTTCGGACAGATACGCAGTATTTT. Translated, it gives CASSFRTDTQYF. The chain combines TRBV28 with TRBJ2-3; D is unclear. Trimming removed 3 bases from V and 3 bases from J, with 4 bases in between. CDR1 and CDR2 from the germline V gene are MDHEN and SYDVKM. The CDR3 is made up of 12 amino acids.

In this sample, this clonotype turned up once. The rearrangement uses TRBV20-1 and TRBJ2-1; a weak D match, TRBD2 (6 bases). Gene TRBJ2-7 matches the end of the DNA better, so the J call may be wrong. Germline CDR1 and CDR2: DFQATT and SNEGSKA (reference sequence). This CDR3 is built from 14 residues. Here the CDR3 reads CSASYSGLYNEQYF. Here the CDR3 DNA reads TGCAGTGCTAGTTATAGCGGACTCTACAATGAGCAGTACTTC.

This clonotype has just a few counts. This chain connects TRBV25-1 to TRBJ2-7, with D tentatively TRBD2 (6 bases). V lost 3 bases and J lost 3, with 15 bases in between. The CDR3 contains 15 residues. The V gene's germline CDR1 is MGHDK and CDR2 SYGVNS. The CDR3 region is CASSDLRGKNYEQYF. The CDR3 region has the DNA TGTGCCAGCAGTGATTTACGGGGGAAAAACTACGAGCAGTACTTC.

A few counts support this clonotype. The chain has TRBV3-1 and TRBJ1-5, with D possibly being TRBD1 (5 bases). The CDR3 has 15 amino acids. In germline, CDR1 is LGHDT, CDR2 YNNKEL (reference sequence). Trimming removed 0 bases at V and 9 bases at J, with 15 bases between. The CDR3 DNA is TGTGCCAGCAGCCAAGATGCACAGGAATATCGGCCCCAGCATTTT. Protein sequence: CASSQDAQEYRPQHF.

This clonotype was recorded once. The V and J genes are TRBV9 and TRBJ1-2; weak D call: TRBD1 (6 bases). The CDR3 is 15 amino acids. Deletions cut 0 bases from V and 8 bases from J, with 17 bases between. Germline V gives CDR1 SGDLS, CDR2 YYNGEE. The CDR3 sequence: CASSVGGPTQGGYTF. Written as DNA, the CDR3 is TGTGCCAGCAGCGTAGGTGGCCCCACCCAGGGGGGCTACACCTTC. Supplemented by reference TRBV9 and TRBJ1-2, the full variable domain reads DSGVTQTPKHLITATGQRVTLRCSPRSGDLSVYWYQQSLDQGLQFLIQYYNGEERAKGNILERFSAQQFPDLHSELNLSSLELGDSALYFCASSVGGPTQGGYTFGSGTRLTVV.

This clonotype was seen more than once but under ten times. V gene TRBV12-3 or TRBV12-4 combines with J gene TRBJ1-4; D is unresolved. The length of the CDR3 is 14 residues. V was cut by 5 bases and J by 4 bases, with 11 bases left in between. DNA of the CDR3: TGTGCCAGCAGTCCTCGCAGCTTTAATGAAAAACTGTTTTTT. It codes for CASSPRSFNEKLFF.

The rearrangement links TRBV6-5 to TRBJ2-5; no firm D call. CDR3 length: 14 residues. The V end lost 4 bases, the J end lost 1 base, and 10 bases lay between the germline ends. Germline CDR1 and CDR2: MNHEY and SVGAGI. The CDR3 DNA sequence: TGTGCCAGCAGTTGGCGGACGGGCCAAGAGACCCAGTACTTC. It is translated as CASSWRTGQETQYF.

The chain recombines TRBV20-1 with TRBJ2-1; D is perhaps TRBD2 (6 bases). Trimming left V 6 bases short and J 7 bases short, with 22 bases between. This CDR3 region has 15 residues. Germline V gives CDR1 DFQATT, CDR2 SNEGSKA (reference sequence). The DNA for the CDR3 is TGCAGTGCCCTGACGGCGGGGCGGCTCTATAATGAGCAGTTCTTC. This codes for CSALTAGRLYNEQFF.

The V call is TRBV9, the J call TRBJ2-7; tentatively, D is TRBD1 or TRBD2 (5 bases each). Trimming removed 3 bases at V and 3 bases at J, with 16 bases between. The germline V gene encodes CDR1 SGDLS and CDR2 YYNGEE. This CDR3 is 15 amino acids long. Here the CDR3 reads CASSAGPGLLYEQYF. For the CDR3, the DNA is TGTGCCAGCAGCGCCGGGCCGGGGCTACTCTACGAGCAGTACTTC.

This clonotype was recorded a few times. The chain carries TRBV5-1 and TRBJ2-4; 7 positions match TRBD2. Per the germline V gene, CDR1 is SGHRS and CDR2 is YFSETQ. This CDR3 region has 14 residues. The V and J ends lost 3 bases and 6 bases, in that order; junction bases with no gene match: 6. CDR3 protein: CASSSGLDINIQYF. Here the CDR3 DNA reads TGCGCCAGCAGCTCCGGACTAGATATAAACATTCAGTACTTC. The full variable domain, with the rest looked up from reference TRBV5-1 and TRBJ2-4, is KAGVTQTPRYLIKTRGQQVTLSCSPISGHRSVSWYQQTPGQGLQFLFEYFSETQRNKGNFPGRFSGRQFSNSRSEMNVSTLELGDSALYLCASSSGLDINIQYFGAGTRLSVL.

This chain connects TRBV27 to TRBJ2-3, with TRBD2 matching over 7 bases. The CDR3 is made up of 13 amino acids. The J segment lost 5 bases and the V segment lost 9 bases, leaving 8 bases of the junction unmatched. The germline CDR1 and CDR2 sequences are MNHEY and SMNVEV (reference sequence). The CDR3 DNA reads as TGTGCCAGTAAGCCAGCGGGAAGAGATACGCAGTATTTT. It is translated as CASKPAGRDTQYF.

The CDR3 nucleotides are TGCAGTGCTAGTGGGCAGGGCGACGATGAGCAGTTCTTC. Translating it yields CSASGQGDDEQFF. This chain uses TRBV20-1 with TRBJ2-1, with D possibly being TRBD1 (5 bases). Germline V CDR1 and CDR2: DFQATT, SNEGSKA (reference sequence). The CDR3 is 13 residues long. Trimming left V 3 bases short and J 8 bases short, with 14 bases between.

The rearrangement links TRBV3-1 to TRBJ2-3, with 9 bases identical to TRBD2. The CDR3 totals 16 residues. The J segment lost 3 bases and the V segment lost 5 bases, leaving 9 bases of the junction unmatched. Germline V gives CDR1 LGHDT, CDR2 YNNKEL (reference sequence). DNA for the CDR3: TGTGCCAGCAGCTCTGGGGCGGGAGGGTGGACAGATACGCAGTATTTT. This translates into CASSSGAGGWTDTQYF.

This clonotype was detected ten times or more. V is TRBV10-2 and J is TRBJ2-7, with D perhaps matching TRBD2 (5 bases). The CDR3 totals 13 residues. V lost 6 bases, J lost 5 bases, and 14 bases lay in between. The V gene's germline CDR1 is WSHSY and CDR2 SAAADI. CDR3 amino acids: CASRESSLHEQYF. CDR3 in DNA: TGCGCCAGCAGGGAATCTAGCCTCCACGAGCAGTACTTC.

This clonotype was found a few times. The CDR3 region is CASRRSPGPELYF. The CDR3 coding sequence is TGTGCCAGCAGACGATCCCCAGGGCCTGAGTTGTATTTT. The chain is built from TRBV12-3 or TRBV12-4 and TRBJ2-3, with D maybe TRBD1 (5 bases). V dropped 6 bases and J dropped 14 bases, with 21 bases sitting between them. CDR3 length: 13 amino acids.

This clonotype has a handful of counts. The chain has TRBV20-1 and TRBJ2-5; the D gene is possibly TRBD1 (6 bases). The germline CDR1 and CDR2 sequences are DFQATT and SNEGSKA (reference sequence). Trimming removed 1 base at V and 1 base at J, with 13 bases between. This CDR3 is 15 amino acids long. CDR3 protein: CSARVRDRSQETQYF. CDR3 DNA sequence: TGCAGTGCTAGAGTACGAGACAGGAGCCAAGAGACCCAGTACTTC.

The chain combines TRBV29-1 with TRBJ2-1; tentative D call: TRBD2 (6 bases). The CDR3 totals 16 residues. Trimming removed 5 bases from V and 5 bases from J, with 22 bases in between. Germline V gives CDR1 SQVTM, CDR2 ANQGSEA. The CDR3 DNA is TGCAGCGTTCGAGTGGGAGGATCTGGGGTTAACAATGAGCAGTTCTTC. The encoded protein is CSVRVGGSGVNNEQFF.

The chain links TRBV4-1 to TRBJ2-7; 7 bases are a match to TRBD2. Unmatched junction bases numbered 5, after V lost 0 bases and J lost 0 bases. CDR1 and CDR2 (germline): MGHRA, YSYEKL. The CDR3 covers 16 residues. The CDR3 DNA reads TGCGCCAGCAGCCAAGAGGCTAGCGGTAACTCCTACGAGCAGTACTTC. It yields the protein CASSQEASGNSYEQYF.

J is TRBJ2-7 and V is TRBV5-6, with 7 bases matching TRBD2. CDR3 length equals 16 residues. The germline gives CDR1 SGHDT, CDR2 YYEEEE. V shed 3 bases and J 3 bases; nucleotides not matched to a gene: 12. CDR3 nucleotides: TGTGCCAGCAGCTCCCCTTTGGGGGAGGGCCTCTACGAGCAGTACTTC. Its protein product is CASSSPLGEGLYEQYF.

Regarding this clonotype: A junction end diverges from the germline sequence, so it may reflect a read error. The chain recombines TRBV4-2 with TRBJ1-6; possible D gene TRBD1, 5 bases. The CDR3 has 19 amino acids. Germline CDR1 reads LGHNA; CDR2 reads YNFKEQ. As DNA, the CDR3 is TGTGCCAGCAGCCAAGATGATTTAAGGGGCGCGAATAATAATCCACCCCTCCACTTT. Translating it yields CASSQDDLRGANNNPPLHF.